This T cell receptor (beta chain) was profiled in a study of T cells in Graves' hyperthyroidism and ophthalmopathy. In regard to this clonotype: The antigen remains unidentified.

Using RNA transcripts as the source, TCR beta CDR3 regions were amplified. TCR CDR3 underwent first-round RT-PCR with the HTBI primer set. In TCRdb, the multiplex PCR reads were re-called with MiXCR into one record per CDR3 protein. The table lists 480,000 or so distinct CDR3 sequences, approximately 15% of them singletons. Study results and limitations: Within blood appeared most thyroid clonotypes that had expanded above 0.001.

The length of the CDR3 is 13 residues. The germline V and J ends were trimmed by 2 bases and 5 bases, with 7 bases remaining between them. Germline V CDR1 and CDR2: MNHNS, SASEGT. Sequencing was done on a sample of blood. This sequence joins TRBV6-1 and TRBJ1-3; D is uncertain. The receptor comes from a woman under 30 with Graves' hyperthyroidism. CDR3 coding DNA: TGTGCCAGCAGTGAACCCGGGAGAAACACCATATATTTT. Translation gives CASSEPGRNTIYF.